These 11 T cell receptor beta chains were all obtained from the same sample, sequenced in a study of Graves' ophthalmopathy and Graves' hyperthyroidism. TCR beta CDR3 regions were amplified from RNA transcripts. Investigators did first-round RT-PCR with HTBI primers, then second-round multiplex PCR. TCRdb called the multiplex PCR reads again in MiXCR, with one record for every CDR3 protein. Of about 400,000 distinct CDR3 sequences in the sample, approximately 20% were seen once. Sequencing used peripheral blood. The receptors shown here come from a woman aged 18-30 years with Graves' ophthalmopathy.

This clonotype was picked up many times. The V and J genes are TRBV28 and TRBJ2-7, with 15 bases identical to TRBD2. Looked up from germline, CDR1 is MDHEN and CDR2 is SYDVKM. Trimming at V came to 2 bases and at J to 2 bases, leaving 19 bases not matched to a gene. CDR3 length: 22 residues. The CDR3 region has the DNA TGTGCCAGCAGTTTACGTTCGACGCAACCGGGACTAGCGGGAGGTTGGACCTACGAGCAGTACTTC. Translated, it gives CASSLRSTQPGLAGGWTYEQYF.

This clonotype came up many times. This chain links TRBV12-3 or TRBV12-4 with TRBJ2-7; perhaps TRBD1 as D (6 bases). The ends were cut back, 2 bases at V and 6 bases at J, with 20 bases in the middle. The CDR3 runs 16 residues. CDR3 coding DNA: TGTGCCAGCAGTTTAATGACAGGCGAGGTTGGCTGCGAGCAGTACTTC. Residues: CASSLMTGEVGCEQYF.

This clonotype was seen repeatedly, ten times or more. The chain combines TRBV30 with TRBJ1-1; a possible D gene is TRBD1 (5 bases). The CDR3 has 13 amino acids. V lost 5 bases to trimming and J lost 1 base, with 11 bases between them. Germline CDR1 and CDR2: GTSNPN and SVGIG (reference sequence). The CDR3 DNA reads TGTGCCTGGTTGGGGGTCGAGAACACTGAAGCTTTCTTT. Encoded protein: CAWLGVENTEAFF.

This clonotype was counted at least ten times. V usage is TRBV6-1 and J usage is TRBJ1-6, with 11 bases identical to TRBD1. The CDR3 runs to 16 residues. The germline gives CDR1 MNHNS, CDR2 SASEGT. Written as DNA, the CDR3 is TGTGCAGCAGGGACGGGACAGGGGGATTATAATTCACCCCTCCACTTT. It encodes CAAGTGQGDYNSPLHF.

This clonotype occurred many times. CDR3 nucleotide sequence: TGTGCCAGCAGCCCAACAGGGATTGGGGCCAACGTCCTGACTTTC. Its protein product is CASSPTGIGANVLTF. The chain joins TRBV7-8 to TRBJ2-6, with TRBD1 as a possible D gene (6 bases). There are 15 residues in the CDR3. V lost 5 bases and J lost 3, with 11 bases in between. Looked up from germline, CDR1 is SGHVS and CDR2 is FQNEAQ.

This clonotype has ten or more counts. CDR3 protein: CASSQTGTSAYEQYF. CDR3 coding DNA: TGTGCCAGCAGCCAAACAGGGACCTCGGCCTACGAGCAGTACTTC. This chain links TRBV7-3 with TRBJ2-7, with a possible D match to TRBD1 (6 bases). This CDR3 has 15 residues. Germline V lookup: CDR1 SGHTA, CDR2 FQGTGA. Trimming removed 5 bases from V and 2 bases from J, with 16 bases in between. The whole variable domain, filled in from reference TRBV7-3 and TRBJ2-7, reads GAGVSQTPSNKVTEKGKYVELRCDPISGHTALYWYRQSLGQGPEFLIYFQGTGAADDSGLPNDRFFAVRPEGSVSTLKIQRTERGDSAVYLCASSQTGTSAYEQYFGPGTRLTVT.

In this sample, this clonotype turned up many times. The rearrangement uses TRBV28 and TRBJ2-5; a weak D match, TRBD2 (5 bases). Germline CDR1 reads MDHEN; CDR2 reads SYDVKM. V was shortened by 8 bases and J by 12 bases, with 13 bases between the two germline ends. The CDR3 is made up of 10 amino acids. The CDR3: CASGPAGKYF. CDR3 nucleotides: TGTGCCAGCGGGCCTGCGGGCAAGTACTTC. The entire variable domain, with the rest obtained from reference TRBV28 and TRBJ2-5, is as follows: DVKVTQSSRYLVKRTGEKVFLECVQDMDHENMFWYRQDPGLGLRLIYFSYDVKMKEKGDIPEGYSVSREKKERFSLILESASTNQTSMYLCASGPAGKYFGPGTRLLVL.

This clonotype was found many times. The chain employs TRBV6-5 and TRBJ1-5; D is ambiguous. The CDR3 runs to 11 residues. Germline CDR1 reads MNHEY; CDR2 reads SVGAGI. V was clipped by 6 bases and J by 4 bases, with 4 bases between them. Here the CDR3 reads CASRQNQPQHF. The CDR3 coding sequence is TGTGCCAGCAGGCAGAATCAGCCCCAGCATTTT.

This clonotype has a count of ten or more. The chain employs TRBV28 and TRBJ1-5; D is possibly TRBD1 (6 bases). The CDR3 covers 13 residues. In germline, CDR1 is MDHEN, CDR2 SYDVKM. The V end was cut by 7 bases, the J end by 6 bases, with 13 bases between. CDR3 nucleotides: TGTGCCAGCATGTCCGGGGGGCCTCAGCCCCAGCATTTT. Translation gives CASMSGGPQPQHF.

This clonotype was counted a few times. The J gene is TRBJ2-7, the V gene TRBV4-2; 9 bases align to TRBD1. With 3 bases clipped from V and 0 bases from J, the junction kept 12 bases outside the gene matches. CDR3 length: 18 residues. The germline CDR1 and CDR2 sequences are LGHNA and YNFKEQ. CDR3 sequence (DNA): TGTGCCAGCAGCCAGGGACAGGGAGCAGACTCTCTCTCCTACGAGCAGTACTTC. This translates into CASSQGQGADSLSYEQYF.

The rearrangement links TRBV6-1 to TRBJ1-1; D call uncertain. From germline, CDR1 is MNHNS and CDR2 SASEGT. Trimming took 7 bases from V and 8 from J, leaving 17 bases between them. CDR3 length equals 13 residues. Here the CDR3 DNA reads TGTGCCAGCACAGACGAATTTCAGGAAGAAGCTTTCTTT. Translation gives CASTDEFQEEAFF.